This T cell receptor beta chain was retrieved from a study of T cells in Graves' hyperthyroidism and ophthalmopathy. Clinical symptoms, serum thyroxine and TRAb, thyroid ultrasound and orbital computed tomography together formed the diagnostic basis. J gave up 4 bases and V 7 bases, and 17 bases lay outside the gene matches. The CDR3 has 18 residues. Germline CDR1 SGDLS, CDR2 YYNGEE. This clonotype was recorded only once. The source material, RNA transcripts, was used to amplify TCR beta CDR3 regions. During a first-round RT-PCR of the TCR CDR3, the HTBI primer set was used. TCRdb fed the multiplex PCR reads into MiXCR, producing one record per CDR3 protein. The data show 600,000 to 700,000 distinct CDR3 sequences, roughly 46% seen once.

Material: peripheral blood or thyroid tissue (not recorded which). The rearrangement uses TRBV9 and TRBJ2-7; 13 bases are shared with TRBD2. The TCR originated in an adult man with Graves' disease, either hyperthyroidism or ophthalmopathy (not recorded which). The CDR3 is CASSRGAGTSGKGYEQYF. The CDR3, as DNA: TGTGCCAGCTCCCGAGGAGCCGGGACTAGCGGGAAAGGGTACGAGCAGTACTTC.